These 12 T cell receptor beta chains share one sample of origin, sequenced in a study of blood T cell repertoires in COVID-19. The method was immunoSEQ multiplex PCR; TCRdb's version includes in-frame clones alone and lacks a portion of them. The sample carries around 300,000 clones, 70% to 90% recorded once. Sequences were obtained from peripheral blood. Receptors originate from a woman aged 50 to 60 with COVID-19, enrolled during active disease.

The rearrangement joins TRBV6-5 to TRBJ2-7; D is possibly TRBD2 (5 bases). The CDR3 loop spans 14 amino acids. Per germline, CDR1 MNHEY and CDR2 SVGAGI. The germline V and J ends were trimmed by 8 bases and 0 bases, with 14 bases remaining between them. The CDR3, as DNA: TGTGCCAGCCGTTTGGGTGAGGGCTCCTACGAGCAGTACTTC. Its translation: CASRLGEGSYEQYF.

The chain is built from TRBV27 and TRBJ2-7, with 8 bases that match TRBD2. The CDR3 is 19 residues long. The ends lost 5 bases at V and 0 bases at J; junction bases unmatched: 18. CDR1 is MNHEY and CDR2 is SMNVEV in the germline V gene (reference sequence). The CDR3 DNA sequence: TGTGCCAGCAGTCCACTCCGGACGGGACTAGAGGTATACTCCTACGAGCAGTACTTC. Its protein product is CASSPLRTGLEVYSYEQYF.

The rearrangement uses TRBV6-6 and TRBJ2-1; 10 bases match TRBD2. The junction had 15 bases not matched to a gene; V was cut back by 6 bases and J by 7 bases. CDR3 length: 17 amino acids. CDR1 MNHNY and CDR2 SVGAGI come from the germline V gene (reference sequence). CDR3 loop: CASSRTRASGSTNEQFF. The CDR3 DNA sequence: TGTGCCAGCAGCCGAACGAGAGCTAGCGGGAGTACGAATGAGCAGTTCTTC.

This clone is a singleton in its sample. The chain couples TRBV27 to TRBJ1-5; D remains unclear. Trimming left V 6 bases short and J 4 bases short, with 16 bases between. CDR3 length: 15 residues. Germline CDR1 is MNHEY and CDR2 is SMNVEV (reference sequence). The CDR3 protein is CASSPGEAGNQPQHF. CDR3 in DNA: TGTGCCAGCAGCCCCGGGGAGGCGGGGAATCAGCCCCAGCATTTT.

The CDR3, as DNA: TGTGCCAGCAGCCCCTGGGAGGGATCTGGAAACACCATATATTTT. This sequence encodes CASSPWEGSGNTIYF. J is TRBJ1-3 and V is TRBV7-9, with unresolved D. The germline gives CDR1 SEHNR, CDR2 FQNEAQ (reference sequence). The V gene lost 5 bases and the J gene lost 1 base, with 12 bases spanning the gap. This CDR3 is 15 amino acids long. Filled out from reference TRBV7-9 and TRBJ1-3, the complete variable domain reads DTGVSQNPRHKITKRGQNVTFRCDPISEHNRLYWYRQTLGQGPEFLTYFQNEAQLEKSRLLSDRFSAERPKGSFSTLEIQRTEQGDSAMYLCASSPWEGSGNTIYFGEGSWLTVV.

The J gene is TRBJ2-7, the V gene TRBV10-2; TRBD1 matches 10 bases. V lost 6 bases to trimming and J lost 5 bases; unmatched junction nucleotides: 7. The CDR3 loop spans 14 amino acids. Germline CDR1 is WSHSY and CDR2 is SAAADI. The chain's CDR3 is CASRLTGGLDEQYF. The DNA for the CDR3 is TGCGCCAGCAGACTGACAGGGGGCCTCGACGAGCAGTACTTC.

The rearrangement links TRBV3-1 (or the pseudogene TRBV3-2) to TRBJ2-5; TRBD1 matches at 8 bases. The CDR3 extends over 16 amino acids. Trimming at V came to 7 bases and at J to 7 bases, leaving 17 bases not matched to a gene. The germline V gene has CDR1 LGHDT and CDR2 YNNKEL (reference sequence). CDR3 protein: CASNRGAGPGEGTQYF. The CDR3 DNA sequence: TGTGCCAGCAACAGGGGGGCGGGACCGGGGGAAGGGACCCAGTACTTC.

The V and J genes are TRBV5-1 and TRBJ2-7, with D tentatively TRBD1 (6 bases). The CDR3 is 14 residues long. Deletions cut 2 bases from V and 7 bases from J, with 16 bases between. The germline V gene has CDR1 SGHRS and CDR2 YFSETQ. The CDR3 region is CASSFTSGVGEQYF. The CDR3 DNA is TGCGCCAGCAGCTTCACGTCAGGGGTAGGAGAGCAGTACTTC.

The chain joins TRBV19 to TRBJ1-5, with 8 bases matching TRBD1. This CDR3 is 14 amino acids long. Germline trimming cut 7 bases from V and 5 bases from J; bases unmatched to any gene: 7. The germline V gene encodes CDR1 LNHDA and CDR2 SQIVND (reference sequence). The CDR3 DNA sequence: TGTGCCAGTACCAGGGACAGGCTCGATCAGCCCCAGCATTTT. This gives the protein CASTRDRLDQPQHF.

The genes are TRBV5-8 and TRBJ2-4; weak D call: TRBD2 (7 bases). The CDR3 consists of 17 residues. The germline V and J ends were trimmed by 4 bases and 1 base, with 18 bases remaining between them. Germline V gene lookup returns CDR1 SGHTS and CDR2 YDEGEE. The CDR3 loop reads CASSAYAGGPAKNIQYF. The DNA of the CDR3 is TGTGCCAGCAGCGCCTACGCCGGGGGGCCTGCCAAAAACATTCAGTACTTC.

V and J are TRBV5-1 and TRBJ1-2; D is possibly TRBD1 (5 bases). Germline V CDR1 and CDR2: SGHRS, YFSETQ. The CDR3 is made up of 16 amino acids. Trimming took off 0 bases at V and 4 bases at J, with 16 bases between the two ends. The CDR3 protein is CASSLVTSGFGYGYTF. The CDR3 region has the DNA TGCGCCAGCAGCTTGGTGACTTCAGGGTTCGGCTATGGCTACACCTTC.

V usage is TRBV7-2 and J usage is TRBJ2-2; D gene ambiguous. The CDR3 loop spans 15 amino acids. V was pared by 1 base and J by 4 bases, with 10 bases between. Per germline, CDR1 SGHTA and CDR2 FQGNSA. DNA of the CDR3: TGTGCCAGCAGCTTAGATCCGCGAAGCACCGGGGAGCTGTTTTTT. Amino acid sequence: CASSLDPRSTGELFF.